The present T cell receptor (beta chain) was sequenced within a study of T cells in Graves' hyperthyroidism and ophthalmopathy. Findings and caveats of the study: Most thyroid clonotypes expanded above 0.001 were also detected in blood.

Patients were excluded because of uncontrolled infection, other autoimmune disease, pregnancy or lactation. Template material for amplifying TCR beta CDR3 regions consisted of RNA transcripts. With the HTBI primer set, the TCR CDR3 went through a first round of RT-PCR. TCRdb redid the calling of the multiplex PCR reads with MiXCR, one entry per CDR3 protein. Here the sample spans about 570,000 distinct CDR3 sequences, about half being singletons. V lost 5 bases and J 4 bases, leaving 17 bases between the germline ends. Per the germline V gene, CDR1 is LNHDA and CDR2 is SQIVND (reference sequence). The CDR3 totals 15 residues. Comments on this clonotype: The antigen remains unidentified.

The rearrangement uses TRBV19 and TRBJ1-2, with D uncertain. This clonotype originated in an adult woman with Graves' disease, either hyperthyroidism or ophthalmopathy (not recorded which). The sequenced sample consisted of peripheral blood or thyroid tissue (not recorded which). DNA of the CDR3: TGTGCCAGTAGTCTACAGCCCGATTTGGTCTATGGCTACACCTTC. It encodes CASSLQPDLVYGYTF.